This passage covers 27 T cell receptor beta chains from one sample sequenced in a study of blood T cells in healthy people across ages (dated by TCRdb to the mid-2010s). The library came from 5' RACE. Sequencing instrument: Illumina HiSeq 2500. A second PCR of roughly 6 to 12 cycles was performed with a sample-barcoded 5' primer and a J-beta primer mix. TCRdb took the public reads, trimmed them with fastp at Q25, ran MiXCR for clone calling and kept in-frame beta chains. Each CDR3 protein gets just one entry, which takes the most common genes and DNA from the rows behind it. The sample table shows approximately 670,000 distinct CDR3 sequences, and 40% to 50% are seen once. Of the sample, approximately 29% falls within the top ten clones. The sample taken for sequencing was blood. All receptors come from a man aged 80 or over in good health.

The CDR3 loop reads CASSQGRAGVSEQFF. As DNA, the CDR3 is TGCGCCAGCAGCCAGGGACGAGCGGGGGTCAGTGAGCAGTTCTTC. This chain joins TRBV4-1 and TRBJ2-1; 8 nucleotides line up with TRBD2. Unmatched junction bases numbered 10, after V lost 3 bases and J lost 9 bases. This CDR3 is built from 15 residues. Germline V gene lookup returns CDR1 MGHRA and CDR2 YSYEKL.

This clonotype was seen a handful of times. The chain has TRBV5-1 and TRBJ1-5, with D unclear. CDR3 length: 15 residues. CDR1 SGHRS and CDR2 YFSETQ come from the germline V gene. V was clipped by 0 bases and J by 0 bases, with 7 bases between them. Here the CDR3 DNA reads TGCGCCAGCAGCTTGGATGGGATTAGCAATCAGCCCCAGCATTTT. It specifies CASSLDGISNQPQHF.

The V call is TRBV20-1, the J call TRBJ2-1, with 9 positions matching TRBD2. The CDR3 runs 15 residues. CDR1 is DFQATT, CDR2 SNEGSKA, per germline (reference sequence). Trimming cost V 5 bases and J 3 bases; bases outside gene matches: 8. The CDR3 here is CSAGGGRAGYNEQFF. The CDR3 nucleotides are TGCAGTGCTGGAGGCGGGAGGGCCGGCTACAATGAGCAGTTCTTC.

This clonotype was recorded a few times. V and J are TRBV5-1 and TRBJ2-5; 8 bases fit TRBD1. The end of the DNA fits TRBJ2-7 better, so the J call may be wrong. Germline-derived CDR1 and CDR2 are SGHRS and YFSETQ. This CDR3 has 15 residues. This CDR3 is CASSQRQGRPYEQYF. In nucleotides, the CDR3 is TGCGCCAGCAGCCAACGACAGGGGCGGCCCTACGAGCAGTACTTC.

The chain links TRBV20-1 to TRBJ2-1, with 10 bases lining up with TRBD2. V lost 5 bases and J lost 2; bases outside the gene matches: 6. CDR1 and CDR2 (germline): DFQATT, SNEGSKA (reference sequence). This CDR3 is 15 amino acids long. CDR3 sequence: CSARKLAGTYNEQFF. In DNA, the CDR3 is TGCAGTGCTCGAAAACTAGCGGGGACCTACAATGAGCAGTTCTTC.

V is TRBV7-9 and J is TRBJ2-1; D remains ambiguous. The CDR3 consists of 14 residues. The V gene lost 0 bases and the J gene lost 0 bases, with 3 bases spanning the gap. Germline-derived CDR1 and CDR2 are SEHNR and FQNEAQ (reference sequence). This CDR3 reads CASSLAPSYNEQFF. DNA of the CDR3: TGTGCCAGCAGCTTAGCGCCCTCCTACAATGAGCAGTTCTTC. Based on the CDR3 plus reference TRBV7-9 and TRBJ2-1, the full variable domain is DTGVSQNPRHKITKRGQNVTFRCDPISEHNRLYWYRQTLGQGPEFLTYFQNEAQLEKSRLLSDRFSAERPKGSFSTLEIQRTEQGDSAMYLCASSLAPSYNEQFFGPGTRLTVL.

This clonotype came up a few times. The gene calls are TRBV10-3 and TRBJ2-7, with TRBD1 identical over 8 bases. V lost 10 bases to trimming and J lost 7 bases; unmatched junction nucleotides: 12. Germline values: CDR1 ENHRY, CDR2 SYGVKD. The CDR3 has 13 residues. CDR3 residues: CATSPTGEGEQYF. The CDR3 DNA reads as TGTGCCACCTCCCCGACAGGGGAAGGGGAGCAGTACTTC.

This clonotype was seen a handful of times. The chain joins TRBV11-2 to TRBJ2-4; D is undetermined. The assigned J gene may be wrong: the sequence end matches TRBJ2-7 better. In germline, CDR1 is SGHAT, CDR2 FQNNGV. The CDR3 loop spans 13 amino acids. The CDR3 region is CASSLGTMNEQYF. The CDR3 DNA is TGTGCCAGCAGCTTAGGTACAATGAACGAGCAGTACTTC.

This clonotype was recorded only once. V is TRBV19 and J is TRBJ2-3; the match to TRBD2 covers 8 bases. The CDR3 covers 15 residues. Germline V lookup: CDR1 LNHDA, CDR2 SQIVND (reference sequence). The V and J ends lost 1 base and 3 bases, in that order; junction bases with no gene match: 3. CDR3 coding DNA: TGTGCCAGTAGTATAGGAGTAGCGGGGACAGATACGCAGTATTTT. Translation: CASSIGVAGTDTQYF.

The chain couples TRBV14 to TRBJ1-6; 7 bases are shared with TRBD1. Germline V CDR1 and CDR2: SGHDN, FVKESK. V trimming: 2 bases; J trimming: 10 bases; junction bases outside the gene matches: 8. This CDR3 has 15 residues. CDR3 residues: CASSQRGGNRSPLHF. The CDR3 nucleotides read TGTGCCAGCAGCCAAAGAGGGGGCAATCGGTCACCCCTCCACTTT. The full variable domain, in which reference TRBV14 and TRBJ1-6 provide the parts outside the CDR3, is EAGVTQFPSHSVIEKGQTVTLRCDPISGHDNLYWYRRVMGKEIKFLLHFVKESKQDESGMPNNRFLAERTGGTYSTLKVQPAELEDSGVYFCASSQRGGNRSPLHFGNGTRLTVT.

The J gene is TRBJ2-4, the V gene TRBV10-1; 8 bases are a match to TRBD2. The CDR3 extends over 12 amino acids. Germline CDR1 reads WNHNN; CDR2 reads SYGVQD (reference sequence). The ends lost 10 bases at V and 13 bases at J; junction bases unmatched: 12. Here the CDR3 reads CAIRGGRNEQYF. The CDR3 DNA reads as TGCGCCATCCGGGGGGGCAGGAATGAGCAGTACTTC.

This clonotype has just a few counts. V and J are TRBV20-1 and TRBJ2-7; 9 nucleotides agree with TRBD1. The CDR3 length is 15 residues. Germline V gene sequence: CDR1 DFQATT, CDR2 SNEGSKA (reference sequence). J lost 4 bases, V lost 0 bases, and 7 bases had no gene match. CDR3 sequence (DNA): TGCAGTGCTAGAGATTCACAGGGGGCGCGATACGAGCAGTACTTC. Its translation: CSARDSQGARYEQYF.

The chain recombines TRBV7-2 with TRBJ2-5, with 7 bases lining up with TRBD2. The CDR3 consists of 16 residues. In germline, CDR1 is SGHTA, CDR2 FQGNSA. Germline trimming cut 2 bases from V and 3 bases from J; bases unmatched to any gene: 9. The CDR3 spells CASSLNLGLAEETQYF. The CDR3 DNA is TGTGCCAGCAGCTTAAACCTGGGGCTAGCGGAAGAGACCCAGTACTTC.

The chain employs TRBV6-2 or TRBV6-3 and TRBJ2-1; TRBD2 matches 12 bases. With 1 base clipped from V and 11 bases from J, the junction kept 6 bases outside the gene matches. Germline lookup yields CDR1 MNHEY and CDR2 SVGEGT. The CDR3 is 15 residues long. CDR3 in amino acids: CASSYLTSGGVKQFF. DNA for the CDR3: TGTGCCAGCAGTTACTTGACTAGCGGGGGAGTTAAGCAGTTCTTC.

The chain links TRBV9 to TRBJ2-4, with 7 positions matching TRBD2. Judging by the DNA end, TRBJ2-5 fits better; the J call may be wrong. The V gene's germline CDR1 is SGDLS and CDR2 YYNGEE. This CDR3 comprises 15 residues. This CDR3 reads CASSVEGGSRETQYF. The CDR3 coding sequence is TGTGCCAGCAGCGTAGAGGGCGGGAGTAGGGAGACCCAGTACTTC.

V is TRBV28 and J is TRBJ2-1; D uncertain. The CDR3 has 11 residues. Trimming left V 10 bases short and J 6 bases short, with 10 bases between. The germline V gene encodes CDR1 MDHEN and CDR2 SYDVKM. The DNA of the CDR3 is TGTGCCACCCGGCGACTCAATGAGCAGTTCTTC. This translates into CATRRLNEQFF.

The J gene is TRBJ2-7, the V gene TRBV21-1; TRBD1 reflects the table's D call only, with no check against the DNA. TRBV21-1 is assigned pseudogene status. CDR3 length equals 16 residues. CDR3 in amino acids: CASSTPTGTGRNEQYF. The DNA for the CDR3 is TGTGCCAGCAGCACCCCCACCGGGACAGGGAGGAACGAGCAGTACTTC.

The chain carries TRBV7-2 and TRBJ2-5, with D unresolved. Germline CDR1 SGHTA, CDR2 FQGNSA. Trimming left V 6 bases short and J 9 bases short, with 17 bases between. The CDR3 runs to 13 residues. CDR3 DNA: TGTGCCAGCAGTCAAGGAACGAGTAGGGCCCAGTACTTC. It yields the protein CASSQGTSRAQYF.

In its sample, this clonotype was seen a few times. The chain couples TRBV3-1 to TRBJ2-3, with D maybe TRBD2 (5 bases). Germline V gene lookup returns CDR1 LGHDT and CDR2 YNNKEL (reference sequence). This CDR3 spans 13 amino acids. V was clipped by 4 bases and J by 4 bases, with 9 bases between them. This CDR3 is CASSLLASDTQYF. DNA of the CDR3: TGTGCCAGCAGCCTTCTAGCCTCAGATACGCAGTATTTT.

At least ten counts were recorded for this clonotype. The V gene is TRBV6-2 or TRBV6-3, the J gene TRBJ2-5; no definite D call. Germline CDR1 reads MNHEY; CDR2 reads SVGEGT. V lost 2 bases and J 2 bases, leaving 3 bases between the germline ends. The CDR3 is made up of 12 amino acids. As DNA, the CDR3 is TGTGCCAGCAGTTACCCACAAGAGACCCAGTACTTC. Translated: CASSYPQETQYF.

This clonotype showed up many times. The chain employs TRBV4-3 and TRBJ2-6; the match to TRBD2 covers 11 bases. The V segment lost 1 base and the J segment 2 bases; nucleotides outside the gene matches: 10. The V gene's germline CDR1 is LGHNA and CDR2 YSLEER. This CDR3 comprises 20 residues. The CDR3 DNA sequence: TGCGCCAGCAGCCAAGCGATCCTAGCGGGGGGAAAACCTGGGGCCAACGTCCTGACTTTC. Residues: CASSQAILAGGKPGANVLTF.

The chain links TRBV12-3 or TRBV12-4 to TRBJ2-7; 8 bases align to TRBD2. The J call is in doubt because the DNA end fits TRBJ2-4 better. CDR3 length: 12 amino acids. The CDR3 loop reads CASSHGGDIQYF. CDR3 nucleotide sequence: TGTGCCAGCAGCCACGGGGGGGACATTCAGTACTTC.

This clonotype was counted a few times. This rearrangement joins TRBV14 to TRBJ2-4; D may be TRBD1 or TRBD2 (5 bases each). Near its end, the DNA agrees better with TRBJ2-7, so the J call may be wrong. The length of the CDR3 is 14 residues. The germline V gene encodes CDR1 SGHDN and CDR2 FVKESK. In nucleotides, the CDR3 is TGTGCCAGCAGCCAAGTTGGGGGAATCTACGAGCAGTACTTC. It encodes CASSQVGGIYEQYF.

The chain is built from TRBV6-1 and TRBJ2-3; 12 bases align to TRBD1. J lost 4 bases, V lost 3 bases, and 5 bases had no gene match. CDR3 size: 16 residues. CDR1 is MNHNS and CDR2 is SASEGT in the germline V gene. In nucleotides, the CDR3 is TGTGCCAGCAGTGAGCCGGGACAGGGGGCCCCAGATACGCAGTATTTT. Protein product: CASSEPGQGAPDTQYF.

The chain has TRBV20-1 and TRBJ2-3; possible D gene TRBD1, 6 bases. The germline V gene has CDR1 DFQATT and CDR2 SNEGSKA (reference sequence). The V end lost 0 bases, the J end lost 0 bases, and 10 bases lay between the germline ends. The CDR3 contains 15 residues. CDR3 amino acids: CSARDWGLSTDTQYF. As DNA, the CDR3 is TGCAGTGCTAGAGATTGGGGGCTGAGCACAGATACGCAGTATTTT.

This clonotype was seen a few times. V gene TRBV6-2 or TRBV6-3 combines with J gene TRBJ2-1; D may be TRBD2 (5 bases). Trimming removed 6 bases from V and 7 bases from J, with 10 bases in between. Per the germline V gene, CDR1 is MNHEY and CDR2 is SVGEGT. The CDR3 extends over 12 amino acids. CDR3 region: CASRREGNEQFF. CDR3 coding DNA: TGTGCCAGCAGGAGGGAAGGGAATGAGCAGTTCTTC.

This sequence joins TRBV6-5 and TRBJ2-5; perhaps TRBD1 as D (6 bases). The CDR3 runs 15 residues. V was shortened by 3 bases and J by 9 bases, with 20 bases between the two germline ends. Germline loops: CDR1 MNHEY, CDR2 SVGAGI. As DNA, the CDR3 is TGTGCCAGCAGTTATGATGACAGGAGCTTCGGGGCCCAGTACTTC. Its protein is CASSYDDRSFGAQYF.